The 25 T cell receptor beta chains below all came from one sample that was sequenced in a study of T cell changes during pregnancy in multiple sclerosis. Clones were sequenced by immunoSEQ multiplex PCR, and TCRdb holds only the in-frame ones, with some missing. This table has fewer than 90,000 clones, 94% appearing once. The sample was peripheral blood, taken after pregnancy. The receptors were gathered from a female donor in good health, enrolled as a control in a pregnancy study.

This sequence joins TRBV5-1 and TRBJ2-5, with D perhaps matching TRBD2 (6 bases). CDR1 is SGHRS, CDR2 YFSETQ, per germline. Trimming cost V 3 bases and J 9 bases, with 24 bases left between them. The CDR3 sequence is 16 residues long. CDR3 region: CASSYLLGSGEGAQYF. Here the CDR3 DNA reads TGCGCCAGCAGCTACCTATTGGGTAGCGGAGAAGGGGCCCAGTACTTC.

This clone was seen just once. V usage is TRBV28 and J usage is TRBJ1-5; no reliable D call. Germline lookup yields CDR1 MDHEN and CDR2 SYDVKM. V lost 2 bases to trimming and J lost 3 bases, with 11 bases between them. The length of the CDR3 is 15 residues. The CDR3 nucleotides read TGTGCCAGCAGTTTAGTCAGTGTCAACAATCAGCCCCAGCATTTT. Translation: CASSLVSVNNQPQHF.

V and J are TRBV5-4 and TRBJ2-7; 9 positions agree with TRBD2. This CDR3 comprises 15 residues. From germline, CDR1 is SGHNT and CDR2 YYREEE (reference sequence). With 1 base clipped from V and 4 bases from J, the junction kept 6 bases outside the gene matches. The CDR3, as DNA: TGTGCCAGCAGCTTGTCAAGCGGGAGGCAGTACGAGCAGTACTTC. Protein sequence: CASSLSSGRQYEQYF. Full variable domain (rest looked up from reference TRBV5-4 and TRBJ2-7): ETGVTQSPTHLIKTRGQQVTLRCSSQSGHNTVSWYQQALGQGPQFIFQYYREEENGRGNFPPRFSGLQFPNYSSELNVNALELDDSALYLCASSLSSGRQYEQYFGPGTRLTVT.

This clone showed up just once. The chain combines TRBV15 with TRBJ2-7; 9 positions match TRBD1. Trimming removed 0 bases from V and 6 bases from J; junction bases left unmatched: 6. CDR1 and CDR2 from the germline V gene are LNHNV and YYDKDF (reference sequence). This CDR3 is built from 15 residues. The CDR3: CATSRDLGQGSEQYF. CDR3 bases: TGTGCCACCAGCAGAGATTTAGGACAGGGGTCCGAGCAGTACTTC.

This chain links TRBV19 with TRBJ1-1; D unclear. This CDR3 comprises 13 residues. The V end lost 5 bases, the J end lost 4 bases, and 11 bases lay between the germline ends. Germline V gene lookup returns CDR1 LNHDA and CDR2 SQIVND (reference sequence). The CDR3 here is CASSLTLATEAFF. CDR3 nucleotides: TGTGCCAGTAGTTTGACACTCGCCACTGAAGCTTTCTTT.

The chain combines TRBV11-3 with TRBJ2-7, with TRBD2 identical over 10 bases. With V trimmed by 5 bases and J by 7 bases, 5 bases remained unmatched. The germline CDR1 and CDR2 sequences are SGHNT and YENEEA. The CDR3 runs to 13 residues. This CDR3 is CASSQREGLEQYF. The CDR3 region has the DNA TGTGCCAGCAGCCAGCGGGAGGGCCTTGAGCAGTACTTC. The variable domain in full, with the rest retrieved from reference TRBV11-3 and TRBJ2-7, is EAGVVQSPRYKIIEKKQPVAFWCNPISGHNTLYWYLQNLGQGPELLIRYENEEAVDDSQLPKDRFSAERLKGVDSTLKIQPAELGDSAVYLCASSQREGLEQYFGPGTRLTVT.

CDR3 protein: CASTQQGASAFEQYF. The CDR3 region has the DNA TGTGCCAGCACTCAACAGGGAGCCTCTGCGTTCGAGCAGTACTTC. The chain links TRBV2 to TRBJ2-7; D possibly corresponds to TRBD1 (6 bases). This CDR3 is 15 amino acids long. Germline V CDR1 and CDR2: SNHLY, FYNNEI. The V gene lost 7 bases and the J gene lost 6 bases, with 22 bases spanning the gap.

CDR3 DNA sequence: TGTGCCATTTCGGAGACTAGCGGGCCTGGCTACGAGCAGTACTTC. It codes for CAISETSGPGYEQYF. V usage is TRBV6-5 and J usage is TRBJ2-7; 10 nucleotides agree with TRBD2. Germline CDR1 MNHEY, CDR2 SVGAGI. V dropped 10 bases and J dropped 3; count of bases not matched to a gene: 12. The CDR3 sequence is 15 residues long.

The V and J genes are TRBV4-2 and TRBJ2-1; D call uncertain. V dropped 0 bases and J dropped 7 bases, with 13 bases sitting between them. The CDR3 covers 15 residues. CDR1 is LGHNA and CDR2 is YNFKEQ in the germline V gene. In nucleotides, the CDR3 is TGTGCCAGCAGCCAAGATCGGTCCGGTTGGAATGAGCAGTTCTTC. As protein: CASSQDRSGWNEQFF.

This chain links TRBV5-4 with TRBJ2-7, with D perhaps TRBD1 (6 bases). From germline, CDR1 is SGHNT and CDR2 YYREEE (reference sequence). This CDR3 has 15 residues. V was shortened by 2 bases and J by 0 bases, with 12 bases between the two germline ends. CDR3 nucleotide sequence: TGTGCCAGCAGCTTTCGAGCGGACAGCTCCTACGAGCAGTACTTC. Translating it yields CASSFRADSSYEQYF.

The rearrangement uses TRBV5-1 and TRBJ1-1; D is possibly TRBD1 (6 bases). This CDR3 contains 16 residues. Per germline, CDR1 SGHRS and CDR2 YFSETQ. Trimming pared 4 bases from V and 0 bases from J, leaving 16 bases between. CDR3 protein: CASSGAYGDMNTEAFF. CDR3 nucleotide sequence: TGCGCCAGCAGCGGGGCATATGGGGACATGAACACTGAAGCTTTCTTT. Full variable domain (missing parts from reference TRBV5-1 and TRBJ1-1): KAGVTQTPRYLIKTRGQQVTLSCSPISGHRSVSWYQQTPGQGLQFLFEYFSETQRNKGNFPGRFSGRQFSNSRSEMNVSTLELGDSALYLCASSGAYGDMNTEAFFGQGTRLTVV.

Of note for this clone: The junction differs from germline at one of its ends, possibly a read error. The rearrangement joins TRBV7-7 to TRBJ2-1; 9 bases fit TRBD2. The germline V gene encodes CDR1 SSHAT and CDR2 FNYEAQ (reference sequence). The CDR3 is 15 residues long. The CDR3 nucleotides read TGTGCTAGCAGCTACAATGCGGGAGGGTACAATGAGCAGTTCTTC. This sequence encodes CASSYNAGGYNEQFF.

The chain combines TRBV7-9 with TRBJ2-5; 13 bases match TRBD2. Looked up from germline, CDR1 is SEHNR and CDR2 is FQNEAQ (reference sequence). The ends lost 3 bases at V and 5 bases at J; junction bases unmatched: 6. The CDR3 covers 16 residues. The CDR3 region has the DNA TGTGCCAGCAGCTTTGGACTAGCGGGAGTTTCTGAGACCCAGTACTTC. It translates to CASSFGLAGVSETQYF.

The CDR3 nucleotides read TGTGCCAGTAGTCCCCTGGGGCCAGGGGCGGAGACCCAGTACTTC. It translates to CASSPLGPGAETQYF. The V gene is TRBV19, the J gene TRBJ2-5; the D gene is possibly TRBD1 (6 bases). The germline gives CDR1 LNHDA, CDR2 SQIVND (reference sequence). The CDR3 covers 15 residues. V was shortened by 5 bases and J by 5 bases, with 18 bases between the two germline ends.

CDR3 residues: CASSSRTSAYTGELFF. The DNA for the CDR3 is TGTGCCAGCAGCTCCCGGACTAGCGCCTACACCGGGGAGCTGTTTTTT. This chain uses TRBV5-4 with TRBJ2-2, with 9 bases matching TRBD2. Germline CDR1 SGHNT, CDR2 YYREEE (reference sequence). The ends lost 3 bases at V and 3 bases at J; junction bases unmatched: 6. The CDR3 contains 16 residues.

The gene calls are TRBV6-5 and TRBJ2-7; D ambiguous. Trimming pared 0 bases from V and 0 bases from J, leaving 9 bases between. CDR1 is MNHEY and CDR2 is SVGAGI in the germline V gene. This CDR3 region has 15 residues. CDR3 sequence: CASSYSYSDSYEQYF. The CDR3 nucleotides are TGTGCCAGCAGTTACTCGTACAGTGACTCCTACGAGCAGTACTTC.

This chain connects TRBV11-2 to TRBJ2-7; D is possibly TRBD2 (6 bases). CDR3 size: 16 residues. The germline V and J ends were trimmed by 3 bases and 9 bases, with 24 bases remaining between them. Germline CDR1 reads SGHAT; CDR2 reads FQNNGV. CDR3 bases: TGTGCCAGCAGCTTGTTACGGGACGGGGGTTCCTCCCTGCAGTACTTC. It translates to CASSLLRDGGSSLQYF.

The rearrangement joins TRBV7-2 to TRBJ1-3, with unresolved D. V was cut by 5 bases and J by 0 bases, with 11 bases left in between. Germline-derived CDR1 and CDR2 are SGHTA and FQGNSA. The CDR3 spans 15 residues. In nucleotides, the CDR3 is TGTACCAGCAGCCCCCGCGAGAGCTCTGGAAACACCATATATTTT. Translation: CTSSPRESSGNTIYF.

The V gene is TRBV7-2, the J gene TRBJ1-2, with no clear D. Trimming pared 3 bases from V and 5 bases from J, leaving 16 bases between. This CDR3 has 15 amino acids. From germline, CDR1 is SGHTA and CDR2 FQGNSA. The CDR3 region has the DNA TGTGCCAGCAGCTTTATTACCGGCGAGGGATATGGCTACACCTTC. It encodes CASSFITGEGYGYTF.

This sequence joins TRBV28 and TRBJ1-4, with 9 bases identical to TRBD1. The V and J ends lost 7 bases and 7 bases, in that order; junction bases with no gene match: 10. The CDR3 is 15 amino acids. Germline lookup yields CDR1 MDHEN and CDR2 SYDVKM. The CDR3: CASTAPTGGSEKLFF. The CDR3 DNA reads TGTGCCAGCACCGCCCCGACAGGGGGGAGTGAAAAACTGTTTTTT.

The table lists this clone with a count of one. This chain joins TRBV30 and TRBJ1-1; D unclear. V was trimmed by 3 bases and J by 9 bases, leaving 11 bases between them. Germline CDR1 GTSNPN, CDR2 SVGIG (reference sequence). The CDR3 runs 11 residues. This CDR3 is CAWSMSGKAFF. The DNA for the CDR3 is TGTGCCTGGAGCATGTCGGGGAAAGCTTTCTTT.

The CDR3 DNA reads TGTGCCAGCAATGAGGGACTAGCGGGAAGAGAGACCCAGTACTTC. This gives the protein CASNEGLAGRETQYF. The chain recombines TRBV7-8 with TRBJ2-5; 13 bases map to TRBD2. Germline trimming cut 7 bases from V and 4 bases from J; bases unmatched to any gene: 6. Germline CDR1 is SGHVS and CDR2 is FQNEAQ. The CDR3 is made up of 15 amino acids.

The chain combines TRBV29-1 with TRBJ2-7; no clear D. The CDR3 extends over 11 amino acids. CDR1 is SQVTM, CDR2 ANQGSEA, per germline. With 4 bases removed from V and 4 bases from J, the gap between germline ends came to 8 bases. CDR3 sequence: CSVGGGYEQYF. As DNA, the CDR3 is TGCAGCGTTGGTGGCGGTTACGAGCAGTACTTC.

This clone was observed once. The chain combines TRBV4-1 with TRBJ2-2; maybe TRBD1 (5 bases). V gave up 3 bases and J gave up 1 base, with 12 bases separating them. Germline values: CDR1 MGHRA, CDR2 YSYEKL. The CDR3 has 16 amino acids. The CDR3 DNA sequence: TGCGCCAGCAGCCATTTTGTAGGACAGAACACCGGGGAGCTGTTTTTT. The encoded protein is CASSHFVGQNTGELFF.

V and J are TRBV20-1 and TRBJ1-1; no firm D call. V was cut by 0 bases and J by 4 bases, with 3 bases left in between. The CDR3 totals 11 residues. Per the germline V gene, CDR1 is DFQATT and CDR2 is SNEGSKA (reference sequence). CDR3 coding DNA: TGCAGTGCTAGAGATCTCACTGAAGCTTTCTTT. It encodes CSARDLTEAFF.